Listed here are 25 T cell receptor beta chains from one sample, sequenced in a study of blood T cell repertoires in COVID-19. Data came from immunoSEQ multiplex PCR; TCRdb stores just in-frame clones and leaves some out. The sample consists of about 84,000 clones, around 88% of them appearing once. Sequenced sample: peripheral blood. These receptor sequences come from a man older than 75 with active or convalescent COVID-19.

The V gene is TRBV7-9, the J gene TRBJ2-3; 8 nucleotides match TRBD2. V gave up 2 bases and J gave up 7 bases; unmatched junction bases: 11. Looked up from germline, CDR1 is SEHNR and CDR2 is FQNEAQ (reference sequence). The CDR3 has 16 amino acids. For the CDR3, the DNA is TGTGCCAGCAGCTTAATTAAGCGGGAGCCAACTTATACGCAGTATTTT. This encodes CASSLIKREPTYTQYF.

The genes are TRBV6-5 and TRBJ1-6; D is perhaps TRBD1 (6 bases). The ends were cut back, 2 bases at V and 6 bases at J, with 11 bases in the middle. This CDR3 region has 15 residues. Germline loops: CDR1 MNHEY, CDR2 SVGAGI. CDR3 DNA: TGTGCCAGCAGTTACGCTGGGGGCCGTAATTCACCCCTCCACTTT. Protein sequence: CASSYAGGRNSPLHF.

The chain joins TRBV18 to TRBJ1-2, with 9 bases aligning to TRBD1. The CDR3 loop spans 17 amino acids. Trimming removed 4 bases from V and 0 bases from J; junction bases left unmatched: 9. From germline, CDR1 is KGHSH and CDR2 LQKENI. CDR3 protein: CASSQAGTGPTNYGYTF. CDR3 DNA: TGTGCCAGCTCACAAGCCGGGACAGGGCCGACTAACTATGGCTACACCTTC.

DNA for the CDR3: TGTGCCAGCAGTCAGGGGCCCTGGGAGACCCAGTACTTC. It is translated as CASSQGPWETQYF. The chain links TRBV6-5 to TRBJ2-5, with a tentative D call TRBD1 (6 bases). The CDR3 totals 13 residues. The V gene lost 5 bases and the J gene lost 5 bases, with 12 bases spanning the gap. Germline V gene lookup returns CDR1 MNHEY and CDR2 SVGAGI.

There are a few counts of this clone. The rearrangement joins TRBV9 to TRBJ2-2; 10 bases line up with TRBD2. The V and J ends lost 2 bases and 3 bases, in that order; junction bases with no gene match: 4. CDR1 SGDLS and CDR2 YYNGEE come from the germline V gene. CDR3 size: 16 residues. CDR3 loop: CASSVRLAGDTGELFF. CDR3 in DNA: TGTGCCAGCAGCGTCCGGCTAGCGGGGGACACCGGGGAGCTGTTTTTT.

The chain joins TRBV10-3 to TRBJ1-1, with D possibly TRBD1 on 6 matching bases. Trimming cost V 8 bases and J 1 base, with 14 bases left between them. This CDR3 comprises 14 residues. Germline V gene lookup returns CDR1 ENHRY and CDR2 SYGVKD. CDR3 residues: CAIALGQRNTEAFF. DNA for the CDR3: TGTGCCATCGCACTAGGACAGCGGAACACTGAAGCTTTCTTT.

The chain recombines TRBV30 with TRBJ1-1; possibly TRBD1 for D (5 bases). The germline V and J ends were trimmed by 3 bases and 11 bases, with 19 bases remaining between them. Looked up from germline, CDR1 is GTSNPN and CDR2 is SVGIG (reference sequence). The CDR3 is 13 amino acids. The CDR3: CAWSPRDSLMAFF. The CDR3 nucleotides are TGTGCCTGGAGCCCTCGGGACTCCTTGATGGCTTTCTTT.

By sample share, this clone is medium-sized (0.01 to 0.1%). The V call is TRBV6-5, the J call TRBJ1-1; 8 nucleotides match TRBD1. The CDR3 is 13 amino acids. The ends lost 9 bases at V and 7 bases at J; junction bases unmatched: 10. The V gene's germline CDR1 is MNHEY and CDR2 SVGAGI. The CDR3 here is CASCRTGLNEAFF. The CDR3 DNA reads TGTGCCAGTTGCCGGACAGGGCTAAATGAAGCTTTCTTT.

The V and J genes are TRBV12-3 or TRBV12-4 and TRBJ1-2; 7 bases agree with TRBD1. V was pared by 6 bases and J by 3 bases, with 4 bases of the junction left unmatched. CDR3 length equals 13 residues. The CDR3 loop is CASSKTGYYGYTF. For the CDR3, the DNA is TGTGCCAGCAGCAAGACAGGGTACTATGGCTACACCTTC.

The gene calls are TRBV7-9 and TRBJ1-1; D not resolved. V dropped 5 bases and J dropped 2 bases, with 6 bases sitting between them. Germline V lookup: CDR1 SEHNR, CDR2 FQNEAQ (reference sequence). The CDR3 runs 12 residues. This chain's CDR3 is CASSNLNTEAFF. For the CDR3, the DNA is TGTGCCAGCAGCAACCTAAACACTGAAGCTTTCTTT.

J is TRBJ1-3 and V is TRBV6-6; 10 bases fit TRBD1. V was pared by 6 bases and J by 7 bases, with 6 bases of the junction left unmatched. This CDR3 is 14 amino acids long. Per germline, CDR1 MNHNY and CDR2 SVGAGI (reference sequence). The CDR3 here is CASSGTGDVNTIYF. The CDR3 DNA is TGTGCCAGCAGCGGGACAGGGGACGTCAACACCATATATTTT.

CDR3: CASSFSGVLNTEAFF. CDR3 coding DNA: TGTGCCAGCAGCTTTTCAGGGGTACTGAACACTGAAGCTTTCTTT. The rearrangement joins TRBV11-3 to TRBJ1-1, with D possibly TRBD1 on 6 matching bases. CDR1 and CDR2 (germline): SGHNT, YENEEA. V lost 3 bases and J lost 0, with 11 bases in between. The CDR3 consists of 15 residues.

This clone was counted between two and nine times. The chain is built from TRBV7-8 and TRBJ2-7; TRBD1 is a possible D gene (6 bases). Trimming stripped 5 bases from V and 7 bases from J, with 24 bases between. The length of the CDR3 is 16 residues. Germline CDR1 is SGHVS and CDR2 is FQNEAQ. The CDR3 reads CASSLTTGSAPGEQYF. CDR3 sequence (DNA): TGTGCCAGCAGCCTCACGACAGGCTCCGCTCCGGGGGAGCAGTACTTC.

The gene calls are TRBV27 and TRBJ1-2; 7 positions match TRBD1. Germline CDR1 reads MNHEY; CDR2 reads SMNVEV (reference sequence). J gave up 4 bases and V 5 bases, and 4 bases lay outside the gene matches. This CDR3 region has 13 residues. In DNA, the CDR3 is TGTGCCAGCAGTCTCACAGGGGTCTATGGCTACACCTTC. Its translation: CASSLTGVYGYTF.

CDR3 in DNA: TGTGCCAGCAGCTCGCAGGGGGCGCGGGGCTACACCTTC. Protein sequence: CASSSQGARGYTF. The chain couples TRBV7-2 to TRBJ1-2; 8 bases align to TRBD1. The V and J ends lost 4 bases and 8 bases, in that order; junction bases with no gene match: 6. Germline V gene data show CDR1 as SGHTA and CDR2 as FQGNSA. The CDR3 has 13 residues.

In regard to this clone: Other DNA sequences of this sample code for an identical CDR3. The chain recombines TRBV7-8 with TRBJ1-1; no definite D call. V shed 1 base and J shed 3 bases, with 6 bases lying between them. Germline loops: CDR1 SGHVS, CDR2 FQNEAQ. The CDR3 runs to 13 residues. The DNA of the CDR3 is TGTGCCAGCAGCTTAGGAGGTGACACTGAAGCTTTCTTT. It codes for CASSLGGDTEAFF.

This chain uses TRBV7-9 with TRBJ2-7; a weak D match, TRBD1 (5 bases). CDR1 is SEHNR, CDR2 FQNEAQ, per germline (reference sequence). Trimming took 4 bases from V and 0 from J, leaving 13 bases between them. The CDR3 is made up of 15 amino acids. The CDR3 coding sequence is TGTGCCAGCAGCTCGCTAACAACAGGCTCCTACGAGCAGTACTTC. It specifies CASSSLTTGSYEQYF.

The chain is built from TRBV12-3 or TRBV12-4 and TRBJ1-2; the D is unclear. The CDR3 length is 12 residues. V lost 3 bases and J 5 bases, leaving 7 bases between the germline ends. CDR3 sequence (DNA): TGTGCCAGCAGTTTCTCCGGTTATGGCTACACCTTC. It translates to CASSFSGYGYTF.

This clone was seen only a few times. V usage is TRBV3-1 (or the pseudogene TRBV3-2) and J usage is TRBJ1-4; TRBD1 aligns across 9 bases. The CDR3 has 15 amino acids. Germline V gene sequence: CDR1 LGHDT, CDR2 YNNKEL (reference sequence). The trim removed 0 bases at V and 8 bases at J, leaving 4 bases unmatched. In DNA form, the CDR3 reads TGTGCCAGCAGCCAAGAGGACAGGGGTAACGAAAAACTGTTTTTT. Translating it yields CASSQEDRGNEKLFF.

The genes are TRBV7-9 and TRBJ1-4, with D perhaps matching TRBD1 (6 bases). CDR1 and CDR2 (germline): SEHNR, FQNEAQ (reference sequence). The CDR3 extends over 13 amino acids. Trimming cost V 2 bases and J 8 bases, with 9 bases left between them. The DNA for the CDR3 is TGTGCCAGCAGCTTACACAGGGACGAAAAACTGTTTTTT. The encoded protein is CASSLHRDEKLFF. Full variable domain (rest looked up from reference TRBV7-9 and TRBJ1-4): DTGVSQNPRHKITKRGQNVTFRCDPISEHNRLYWYRQTLGQGPEFLTYFQNEAQLEKSRLLSDRFSAERPKGSFSTLEIQRTEQGDSAMYLCASSLHRDEKLFFGSGTQLSVL.

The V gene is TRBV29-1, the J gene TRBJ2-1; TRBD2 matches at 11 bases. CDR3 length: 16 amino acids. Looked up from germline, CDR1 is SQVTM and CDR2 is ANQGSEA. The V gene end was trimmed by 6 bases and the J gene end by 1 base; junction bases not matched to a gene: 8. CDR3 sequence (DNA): TGCAGCGTCGGAGCTAGCGGGGGGTTGTCCTACAATGAGCAGTTCTTC. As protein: CSVGASGGLSYNEQFF.

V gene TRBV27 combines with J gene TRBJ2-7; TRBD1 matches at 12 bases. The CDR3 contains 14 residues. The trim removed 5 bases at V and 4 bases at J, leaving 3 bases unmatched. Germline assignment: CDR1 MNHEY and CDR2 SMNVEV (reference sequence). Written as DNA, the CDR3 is TGTGCCAGCAGTAGGGACAGGGGGCGATACGAGCAGTACTTC. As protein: CASSRDRGRYEQYF.

CDR3 coding DNA: TGTGCCAGCAGCCCTAGAGGCGGTGGGGAGACCCAGTACTTC. It specifies CASSPRGGGETQYF. The V gene is TRBV6-2 or TRBV6-3, the J gene TRBJ2-5; D gene uncertain. Germline V gene sequence: CDR1 MNHEY, CDR2 SVGEGT. CDR3 length: 14 amino acids. V dropped 6 bases and J dropped 5 bases, with 16 bases sitting between them.

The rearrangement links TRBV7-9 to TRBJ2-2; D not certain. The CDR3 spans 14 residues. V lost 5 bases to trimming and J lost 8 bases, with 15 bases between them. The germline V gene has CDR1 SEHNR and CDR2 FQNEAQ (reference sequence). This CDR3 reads CASSPRTAGGELFF. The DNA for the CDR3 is TGTGCCAGCAGCCCCAGAACAGCCGGAGGGGAGCTGTTTTTT. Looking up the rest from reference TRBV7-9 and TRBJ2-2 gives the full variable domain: DTGVSQNPRHKITKRGQNVTFRCDPISEHNRLYWYRQTLGQGPEFLTYFQNEAQLEKSRLLSDRFSAERPKGSFSTLEIQRTEQGDSAMYLCASSPRTAGGELFFGEGSRLTVL.

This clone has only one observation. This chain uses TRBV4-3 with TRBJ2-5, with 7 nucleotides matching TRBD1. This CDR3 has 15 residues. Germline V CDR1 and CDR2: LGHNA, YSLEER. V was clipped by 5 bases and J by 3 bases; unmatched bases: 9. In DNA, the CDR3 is TGCGCCAGCAGCGATAGCCGGGACAGAAAAGAGACCCAGTACTTC. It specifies CASSDSRDRKETQYF.